This T cell receptor beta chain was profiled in a study of T cells after yellow fever vaccination. Study conclusions and caveats: Contamination of FACS-sorted repertoires by abundant clonotypes from the bulk population could occur.

Researchers made TCR cDNA using 5'RACE template switching, and this step added a universal primer site and UMIs. TCRdb re-derived calls from the 5' RACE reads in MiXCR, one entry per CDR3 protein. In the table there are about 630,000 distinct CDR3 sequences, approximately 13% of which are singletons. On this clonotype: Its antigen remains unknown.

V lost 5 bases, J lost 0 bases, and 4 bases lay in between. CDR1 is LGHDT, CDR2 YNNKEL, per germline (reference sequence). CDR3 length: 12 amino acids. This TCR derives from a man in his thirties or forties who received the YFV17D yellow fever vaccine. The gene calls are TRBV3-1 and TRBJ2-5; the D is unclear. The sample here was PBMCs, taken on the day of the yellow fever booster vaccination. The CDR3 spells CASSANQETQYF. The DNA for the CDR3 is TGTGCCAGCAGCGCCAACCAAGAGACCCAGTACTTC.